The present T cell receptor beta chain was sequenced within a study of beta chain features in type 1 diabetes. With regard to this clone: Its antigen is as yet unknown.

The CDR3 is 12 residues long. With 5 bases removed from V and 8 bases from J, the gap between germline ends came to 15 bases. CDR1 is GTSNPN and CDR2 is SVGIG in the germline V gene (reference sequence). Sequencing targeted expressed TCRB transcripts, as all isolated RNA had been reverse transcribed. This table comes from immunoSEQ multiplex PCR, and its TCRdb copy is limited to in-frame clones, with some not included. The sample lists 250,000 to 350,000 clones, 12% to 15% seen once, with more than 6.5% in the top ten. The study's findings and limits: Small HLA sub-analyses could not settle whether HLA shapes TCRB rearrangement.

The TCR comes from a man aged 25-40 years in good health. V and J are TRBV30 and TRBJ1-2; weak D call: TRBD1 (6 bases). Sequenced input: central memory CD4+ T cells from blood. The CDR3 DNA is TGTGCCTGGGACGGGGGCACCGGGGGCTACACCTTC. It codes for CAWDGGTGGYTF.